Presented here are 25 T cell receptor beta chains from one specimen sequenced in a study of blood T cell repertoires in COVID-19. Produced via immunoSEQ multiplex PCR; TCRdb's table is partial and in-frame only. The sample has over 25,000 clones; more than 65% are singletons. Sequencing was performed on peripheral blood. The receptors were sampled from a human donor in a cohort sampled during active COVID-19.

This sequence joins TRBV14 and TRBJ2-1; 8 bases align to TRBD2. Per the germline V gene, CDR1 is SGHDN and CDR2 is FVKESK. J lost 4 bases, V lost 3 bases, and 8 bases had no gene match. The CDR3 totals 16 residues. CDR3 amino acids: CASSHAPQRGYNEQFF. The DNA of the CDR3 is TGTGCCAGCAGCCATGCCCCTCAGCGGGGGTACAATGAGCAGTTCTTC.

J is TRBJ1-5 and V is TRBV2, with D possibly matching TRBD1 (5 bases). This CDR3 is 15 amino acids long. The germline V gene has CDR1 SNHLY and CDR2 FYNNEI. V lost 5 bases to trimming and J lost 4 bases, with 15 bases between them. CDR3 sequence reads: CASSRAGHGNQPQHF. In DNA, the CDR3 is TGTGCCAGCAGTAGGGCAGGGCATGGAAATCAGCCCCAGCATTTT.

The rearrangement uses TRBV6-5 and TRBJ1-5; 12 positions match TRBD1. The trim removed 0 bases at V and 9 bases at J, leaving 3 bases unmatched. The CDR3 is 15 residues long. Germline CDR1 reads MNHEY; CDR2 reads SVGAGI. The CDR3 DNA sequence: TGTGCCAGCAGTTACTCGGGACAGGGGGCCTGGCCCCAGCATTTT. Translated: CASSYSGQGAWPQHF.

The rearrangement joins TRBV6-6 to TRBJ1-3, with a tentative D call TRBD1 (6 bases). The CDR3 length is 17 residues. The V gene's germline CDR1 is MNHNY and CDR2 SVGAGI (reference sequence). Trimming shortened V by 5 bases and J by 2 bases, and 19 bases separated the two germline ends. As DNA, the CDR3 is TGTGCCAGCAGTCCAACTAACCAGGGGAGAGCTGGAAACACCATATATTTT. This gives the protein CASSPTNQGRAGNTIYF.

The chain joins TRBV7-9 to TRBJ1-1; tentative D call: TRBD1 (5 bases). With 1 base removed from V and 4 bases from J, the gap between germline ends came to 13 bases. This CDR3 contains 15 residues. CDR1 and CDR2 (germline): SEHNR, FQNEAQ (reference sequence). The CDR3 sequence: CASSLDGGGFTEAFF. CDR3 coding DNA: TGTGCCAGCAGCTTAGATGGCGGGGGTTTCACTGAAGCTTTCTTT.

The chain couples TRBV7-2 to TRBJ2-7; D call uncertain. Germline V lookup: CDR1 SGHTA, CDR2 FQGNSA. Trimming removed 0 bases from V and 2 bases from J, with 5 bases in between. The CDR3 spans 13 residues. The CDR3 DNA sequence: TGTGCCAGCAGCTTAGCGAGGCCCTACGAGCAGTACTTC. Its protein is CASSLARPYEQYF.

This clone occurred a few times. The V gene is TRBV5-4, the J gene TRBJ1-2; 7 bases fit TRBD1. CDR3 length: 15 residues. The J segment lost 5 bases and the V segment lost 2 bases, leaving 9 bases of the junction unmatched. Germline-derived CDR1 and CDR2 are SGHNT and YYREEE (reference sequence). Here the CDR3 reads CASSFGQVREYGYTF. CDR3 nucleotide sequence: TGTGCCAGCAGCTTCGGACAGGTTCGGGAGTATGGCTACACCTTC.

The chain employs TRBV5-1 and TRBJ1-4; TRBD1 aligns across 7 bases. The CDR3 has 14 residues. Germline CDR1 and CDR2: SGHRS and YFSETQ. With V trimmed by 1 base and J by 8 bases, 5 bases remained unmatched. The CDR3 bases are TGCGCCAGCAGCTTGTTTACAGGGGACGAAAAACTGTTTTTT. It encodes CASSLFTGDEKLFF.

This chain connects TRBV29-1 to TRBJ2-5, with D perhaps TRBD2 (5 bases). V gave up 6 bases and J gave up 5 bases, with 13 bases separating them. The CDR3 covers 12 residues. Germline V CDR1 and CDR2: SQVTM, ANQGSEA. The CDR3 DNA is TGCAGCGTGGTGGCTAGCAAGGAGACCCAGTACTTC. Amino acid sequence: CSVVASKETQYF.

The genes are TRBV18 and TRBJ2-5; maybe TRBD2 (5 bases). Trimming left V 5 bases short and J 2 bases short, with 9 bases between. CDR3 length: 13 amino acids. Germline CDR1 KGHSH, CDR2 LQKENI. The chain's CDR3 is CASSVPGQETQYF. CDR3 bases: TGTGCCAGCTCAGTCCCGGGACAAGAGACCCAGTACTTC.

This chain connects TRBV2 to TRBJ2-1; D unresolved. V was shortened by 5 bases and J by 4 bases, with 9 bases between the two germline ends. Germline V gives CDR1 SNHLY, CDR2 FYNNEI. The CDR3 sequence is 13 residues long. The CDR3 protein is CASSHSFYNEQFF. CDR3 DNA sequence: TGTGCCAGCAGTCACTCATTTTACAATGAGCAGTTCTTC.

CDR3: CASSEAGDYGYTF. The CDR3 coding sequence is TGTGCCAGCAGTGAAGCAGGAGACTATGGCTACACCTTC. The chain employs TRBV6-1 and TRBJ1-2; no firm D call. The V gene's germline CDR1 is MNHNS and CDR2 SASEGT. There are 13 residues in the CDR3. V lost 0 bases and J 3 bases, leaving 5 bases between the germline ends.

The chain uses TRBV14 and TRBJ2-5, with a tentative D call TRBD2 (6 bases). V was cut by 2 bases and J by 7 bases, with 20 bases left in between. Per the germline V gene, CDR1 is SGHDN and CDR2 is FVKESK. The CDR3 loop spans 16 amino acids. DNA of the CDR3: TGTGCCAGCAGCCAACTTTCCCCACTAGCCGGTGGGACCCAGTACTTC. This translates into CASSQLSPLAGGTQYF.

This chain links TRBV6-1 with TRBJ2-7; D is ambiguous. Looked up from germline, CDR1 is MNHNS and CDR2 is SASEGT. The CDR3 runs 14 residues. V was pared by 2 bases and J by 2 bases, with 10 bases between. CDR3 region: CASSELIDTYEQYF. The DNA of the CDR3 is TGTGCCAGCAGTGAACTGATAGACACCTACGAGCAGTACTTC.

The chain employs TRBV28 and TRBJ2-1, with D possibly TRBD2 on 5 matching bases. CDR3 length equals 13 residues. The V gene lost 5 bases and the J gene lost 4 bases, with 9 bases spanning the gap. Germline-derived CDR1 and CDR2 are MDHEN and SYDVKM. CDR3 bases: TGTGCCAGCAGTCCGCGGGCGTACAATGAGCAGTTCTTC. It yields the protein CASSPRAYNEQFF.

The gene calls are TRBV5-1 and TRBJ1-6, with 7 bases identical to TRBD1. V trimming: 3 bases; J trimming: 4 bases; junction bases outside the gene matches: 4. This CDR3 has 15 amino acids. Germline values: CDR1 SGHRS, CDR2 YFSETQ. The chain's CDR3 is CASSSRQGYNSPLHF. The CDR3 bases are TGCGCCAGCAGCTCTAGACAGGGATATAATTCACCCCTCCACTTT.

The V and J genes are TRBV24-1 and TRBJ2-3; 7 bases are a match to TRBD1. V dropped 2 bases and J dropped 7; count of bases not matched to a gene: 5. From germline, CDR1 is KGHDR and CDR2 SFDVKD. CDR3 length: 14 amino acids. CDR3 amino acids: CATSDSRGLNTQYF. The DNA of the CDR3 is TGTGCCACCAGTGATTCAAGGGGGCTGAATACGCAGTATTTT.

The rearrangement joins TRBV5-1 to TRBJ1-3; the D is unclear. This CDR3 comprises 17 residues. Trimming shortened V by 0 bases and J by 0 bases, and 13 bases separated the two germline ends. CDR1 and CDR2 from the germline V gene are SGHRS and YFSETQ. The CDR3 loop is CASSLEYAGFSGNTIYF. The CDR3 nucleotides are TGCGCCAGCAGCTTGGAGTACGCGGGATTCTCTGGAAACACCATATATTTT.

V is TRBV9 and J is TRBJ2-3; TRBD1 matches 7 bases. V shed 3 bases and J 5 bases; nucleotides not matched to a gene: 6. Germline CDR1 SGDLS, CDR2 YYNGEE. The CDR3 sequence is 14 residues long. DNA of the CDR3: TGTGCCAGCAGCGGGACAGGCCCGGGAGATACGCAGTATTTT. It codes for CASSGTGPGDTQYF. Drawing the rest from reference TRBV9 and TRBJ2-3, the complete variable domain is DSGVTQTPKHLITATGQRVTLRCSPRSGDLSVYWYQQSLDQGLQFLIQYYNGEERAKGNILERFSAQQFPDLHSELNLSSLELGDSALYFCASSGTGPGDTQYFGPGTRLTVL.

The CDR3 coding sequence is TGTGCCAGCAGCTTGGGGGCCGGGGGGCCGGGGGAGCAGTACTTC. Protein product: CASSLGAGGPGEQYF. The V call is TRBV5-4, the J call TRBJ2-7, with D perhaps TRBD2 (7 bases). Per the germline V gene, CDR1 is SGHNT and CDR2 is YYREEE (reference sequence). Trimming left V 0 bases short and J 7 bases short, with 17 bases between. This CDR3 is built from 15 residues.

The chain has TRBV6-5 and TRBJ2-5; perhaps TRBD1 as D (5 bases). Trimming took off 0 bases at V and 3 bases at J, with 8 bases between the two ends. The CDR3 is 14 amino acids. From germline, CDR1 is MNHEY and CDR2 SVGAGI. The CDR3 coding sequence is TGTGCCAGCAGTTACTCGTTCAGGGAAGAGACCCAGTACTTC. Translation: CASSYSFREETQYF.

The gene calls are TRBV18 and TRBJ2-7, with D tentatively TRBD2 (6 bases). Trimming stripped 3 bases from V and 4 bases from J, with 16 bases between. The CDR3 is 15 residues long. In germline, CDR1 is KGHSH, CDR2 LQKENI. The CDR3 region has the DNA TGTGCCAGCTCACCCCAGACGGGGGTGACTTACGAGCAGTACTTC. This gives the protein CASSPQTGVTYEQYF.

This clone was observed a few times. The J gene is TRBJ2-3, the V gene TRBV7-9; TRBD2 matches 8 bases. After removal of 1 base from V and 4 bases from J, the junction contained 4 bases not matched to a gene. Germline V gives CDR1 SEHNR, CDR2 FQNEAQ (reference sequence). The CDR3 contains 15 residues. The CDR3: CASSLVTSASDTQYF. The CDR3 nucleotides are TGTGCCAGCAGCTTAGTGACTAGCGCTTCAGATACGCAGTATTTT.

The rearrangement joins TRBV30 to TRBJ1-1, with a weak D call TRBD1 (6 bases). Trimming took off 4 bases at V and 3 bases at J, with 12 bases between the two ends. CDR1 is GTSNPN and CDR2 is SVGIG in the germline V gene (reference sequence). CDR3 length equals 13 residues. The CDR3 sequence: CAWTDQGYTEAFF. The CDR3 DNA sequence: TGTGCCTGGACCGACCAGGGGTACACTGAAGCTTTCTTT.

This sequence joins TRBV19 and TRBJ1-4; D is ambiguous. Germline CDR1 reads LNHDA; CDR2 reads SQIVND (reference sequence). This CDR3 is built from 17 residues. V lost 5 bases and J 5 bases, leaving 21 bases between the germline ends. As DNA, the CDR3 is TGTGCCAGTAGTGGAGGCCATAGAGGGTTCGGAAATGAAAAACTGTTTTTT. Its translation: CASSGGHRGFGNEKLFF.